The 26 T cell receptor beta chains below were found in one sample sequenced in a study of blood T cell repertoires in COVID-19. Clones were sequenced by immunoSEQ multiplex PCR, and TCRdb holds only the in-frame ones, with some missing. The data hold roughly 430,000 clones, with approximately 91% observed a single time. Sequencing was performed on PBMCs or T cells enriched from blood (not recorded which). These receptors were collected from a woman aged 18-29 years who had been exposed to COVID-19.

The rearrangement uses TRBV9 and TRBJ1-2; 11 bases agree with TRBD1. This CDR3 comprises 16 residues. From germline, CDR1 is SGDLS and CDR2 YYNGEE. Trimming cost V 0 bases and J 3 bases; bases outside gene matches: 4. The chain's CDR3 is CASSVVQGQGDYGYTF. The CDR3 DNA reads as TGTGCCAGCAGCGTAGTACAGGGACAGGGGGACTATGGCTACACCTTC.

This clone occurred once. The chain couples TRBV4-1 to TRBJ1-2; TRBD1 agrees at 7 bases. CDR3 size: 15 residues. V lost 0 bases and J lost 4; bases outside the gene matches: 5. Germline-derived CDR1 and CDR2 are MGHRA and YSYEKL. The CDR3 coding sequence is TGCGCCAGCAGCCAAGATGGGGACAGTTTCTATGGCTACACCTTC. Translation: CASSQDGDSFYGYTF.

The chain links TRBV2 to TRBJ1-2; D might be TRBD1 (6 bases). The V end lost 2 bases, the J end lost 5 bases, and 15 bases lay between the germline ends. CDR1 SNHLY and CDR2 FYNNEI come from the germline V gene. This CDR3 region has 15 residues. The CDR3 DNA reads as TGTGCCAGCAGTGAAAGGTTCAGGGGAGAGTATGGCTACACCTTC. Amino acid sequence: CASSERFRGEYGYTF.

The chain combines TRBV7-3 with TRBJ2-3; D remains ambiguous. There are 12 residues in the CDR3. Trimming shortened V by 5 bases and J by 4 bases, and 7 bases separated the two germline ends. The germline V gene has CDR1 SGHTA and CDR2 FQGTGA. The DNA for the CDR3 is TGTGCCAGCAGCCCCGGAGCAGATACGCAGTATTTT. The encoded protein is CASSPGADTQYF.

The V gene is TRBV11-2, the J gene TRBJ2-1, with a weak D call TRBD2 (5 bases). The CDR3 contains 13 residues. The germline gives CDR1 SGHAT, CDR2 FQNNGV. Trimming left V 5 bases short and J 7 bases short, with 12 bases between. As DNA, the CDR3 is TGTGCCAGCAGCGTCCCTCCGGGGAATGAGCAGTTCTTC. Its protein is CASSVPPGNEQFF.

The rearrangement uses TRBV4-3 and TRBJ1-2; 12 bases agree with TRBD1. Germline V gene data show CDR1 as LGHNA and CDR2 as YSLEER. The V and J ends lost 0 bases and 7 bases, in that order; junction bases with no gene match: 3. The CDR3 totals 15 residues. CDR3 coding DNA: TGCGCCAGCAGCCAAGAGGGACAGGGGGCCGCTGGCTACACCTTC. It encodes CASSQEGQGAAGYTF.

The J gene is TRBJ2-1, the V gene TRBV7-9, with 10 bases identical to TRBD2. Per the germline V gene, CDR1 is SEHNR and CDR2 is FQNEAQ (reference sequence). This CDR3 is 14 amino acids long. V was pared by 8 bases and J by 7 bases, with 8 bases of the junction left unmatched. CDR3 region: CASVPGLARNEQFF. The CDR3 DNA sequence: TGTGCCAGCGTCCCGGGACTAGCGAGGAATGAGCAGTTCTTC.

This rearrangement joins TRBV10-3 to TRBJ2-7, with 11 positions matching TRBD2. Germline V CDR1 and CDR2: ENHRY, SYGVKD. V lost 6 bases, J lost 0 bases, and 1 base stayed unmatched. The CDR3 runs 14 residues. The CDR3 nucleotides are TGTGCCATCAGAACTAGCGGGGGCTCCTACGAGCAGTACTTC. It codes for CAIRTSGGSYEQYF.

The CDR3 nucleotides read TGTGCCAGCATAATGGCGGTCAACTCTGGAAACACCATATATTTT. Its protein product is CASIMAVNSGNTIYF. V is TRBV16 and J is TRBJ1-3; no clear D gene. The germline gives CDR1 KGHSY, CDR2 FQNENV. CDR3 size: 15 residues. Trimming pared 7 bases from V and 0 bases from J, leaving 13 bases between.

This clone was picked up a small number of times. The rearrangement links TRBV7-2 to TRBJ1-5; 10 bases line up with TRBD1. Losses at the gene ends were 6 bases for V and 4 bases for J; bases not matched to a gene: 3. CDR3 length equals 14 residues. The germline CDR1 and CDR2 sequences are SGHTA and FQGNSA. Here the CDR3 reads CASRGQGRNQPQHF. The CDR3 DNA follows: TGTGCCAGCAGGGGACAGGGGCGGAATCAGCCCCAGCATTTT.

The chain employs TRBV5-1 and TRBJ2-5; no definite D call. CDR1 SGHRS and CDR2 YFSETQ come from the germline V gene. The CDR3 covers 13 residues. V gave up 0 bases and J gave up 3 bases, with 6 bases separating them. The CDR3 bases are TGCGCCAGCAGCTTGGGGCCAAAAGAGACCCAGTACTTC. This translates into CASSLGPKETQYF.

This sequence joins TRBV15 and TRBJ2-7; unclear D gene. CDR3 length: 12 amino acids. Germline CDR1 is LNHNV and CDR2 is YYDKDF (reference sequence). V dropped 6 bases and J dropped 6 bases, with 12 bases sitting between them. The CDR3 sequence: CATSTVYGEQYF. The CDR3 DNA reads as TGTGCCACCAGTACCGTGTACGGCGAGCAGTACTTC.

Regarding this clone: This specimen includes other DNA sequences encoding the same CDR3. The rearrangement uses TRBV14 and TRBJ2-7; 7 nucleotides line up with TRBD1. Germline V gene sequence: CDR1 SGHDN, CDR2 FVKESK. The CDR3 is made up of 13 amino acids. V trimming: 3 bases; J trimming: 4 bases; junction bases outside the gene matches: 3. CDR3 DNA sequence: TGTGCCAGCAGCCAGGGACAGATATACGAGCAGTACTTC. It codes for CASSQGQIYEQYF.

The genes are TRBV5-4 and TRBJ2-2, with TRBD2 identical over 12 bases. The CDR3 contains 16 residues. V lost 5 bases, J lost 4 bases, and 6 bases stayed unmatched. The germline V gene has CDR1 SGHNT and CDR2 YYREEE (reference sequence). Here the CDR3 reads CASSRLAGALTGELFF. CDR3 bases: TGTGCCAGCAGTCGACTAGCGGGGGCCCTCACCGGGGAGCTGTTTTTT.

V usage is TRBV28 and J usage is TRBJ1-4, with D unresolved. The ends were cut back, 3 bases at V and 6 bases at J, with 8 bases in the middle. The CDR3 contains 13 residues. Per the germline V gene, CDR1 is MDHEN and CDR2 is SYDVKM. The CDR3 protein is CASSFQSYEKLFF. CDR3 bases: TGTGCCAGCAGTTTCCAGTCATATGAAAAACTGTTTTTT.

This clone has only a few counts. The same CDR3 arises from other DNA sequences in this sample as well. This chain connects TRBV6-4 to TRBJ2-1; 14 bases line up with TRBD2. Trimming at V came to 0 bases and at J to 7 bases, leaving 2 bases not matched to a gene. The CDR3 extends over 16 amino acids. Germline V gives CDR1 MRHNA, CDR2 SNTAGT. CDR3 bases: TGTGCCAGCAGTGACTCCGGGACTAGCGGGAGAAATGAGCAGTTCTTC. Amino acids: CASSDSGTSGRNEQFF.

About this clone: At one end the junction does not follow the germline gene, possibly because of a read error. Within the sample, other DNA sequences also encode this same CDR3. The gene calls are TRBV29-1 and TRBJ2-7; TRBD1 matches at 12 bases. Looked up from germline, CDR1 is SQVTM and CDR2 is ANQGSEA. The CDR3 runs 16 residues. The CDR3 nucleotides read TGCAGCGTTGATGGGACAGGGGGCGCGGCACCCTACGAACAGTACTTC. It encodes CSVDGTGGAAPYEQYF.

This rearrangement joins TRBV19 to TRBJ1-5; 8 bases are a match to TRBD1. CDR1 is LNHDA, CDR2 SQIVND, per germline (reference sequence). Unmatched junction bases numbered 11, after V lost 7 bases and J lost 3 bases. This CDR3 region has 16 residues. CDR3 residues: CASMAQNRGANQPQHF. DNA of the CDR3: TGTGCCAGTATGGCCCAGAACAGGGGGGCCAATCAGCCCCAGCATTTT.

The J gene is TRBJ1-6, the V gene TRBV27, with TRBD1 identical over 8 bases. The germline gives CDR1 MNHEY, CDR2 SMNVEV (reference sequence). Unmatched junction bases numbered 5, after V lost 0 bases and J lost 10 bases. The CDR3 loop spans 15 amino acids. CDR3 bases: TGTGCCAGCAGTTTATCTCAGGGGGCGGGGTCACCCCTCCACTTT. Protein: CASSLSQGAGSPLHF.

The chain is built from TRBV27 and TRBJ1-5, with D hard to call. Germline-derived CDR1 and CDR2 are MNHEY and SMNVEV (reference sequence). Trimming left V 3 bases short and J 7 bases short, with 10 bases between. CDR3 size: 13 residues. The CDR3 sequence is CASSLNGVQPQHF. The CDR3, as DNA: TGTGCCAGCAGTTTGAACGGGGTCCAGCCCCAGCATTTT.

The chain carries TRBV18 and TRBJ1-2; D is possibly TRBD1 (6 bases). Germline V gene sequence: CDR1 KGHSH, CDR2 LQKENI. The V end lost 5 bases, the J end lost 8 bases, and 24 bases lay between the germline ends. The CDR3 is 16 residues long. CDR3 region: CASSTEGAGVLNGYTF. The DNA of the CDR3 is TGTGCCAGCTCAACCGAAGGGGCAGGGGTTCTAAACGGCTACACCTTC.

The chain employs TRBV18 and TRBJ2-1, with D perhaps TRBD2 (6 bases). The length of the CDR3 is 14 residues. Trimming shortened V by 6 bases and J by 7 bases, and 16 bases separated the two germline ends. CDR1 is KGHSH, CDR2 LQKENI, per germline. The CDR3 coding sequence is TGTGCCAGCTCTCTCAACGGACTAATGAATGAGCAGTTCTTC. Its protein is CASSLNGLMNEQFF.

The chain uses TRBV4-3 and TRBJ2-1, with 8 bases identical to TRBD2. The CDR3 is 16 residues long. Germline V gene data show CDR1 as LGHNA and CDR2 as YSLEER. Unmatched junction bases numbered 10, after V lost 1 base and J lost 8 bases. The CDR3 nucleotides read TGCGCCAGCAGCCAAGGGACTAGCTTTGAGAGCGATGAGCAGTTCTTC. This translates into CASSQGTSFESDEQFF.

The V and J genes are TRBV19 and TRBJ2-5; D is perhaps TRBD1 (5 bases). TRBJ2-7 explains the end of the DNA better; the J call may be wrong. Germline-derived CDR1 and CDR2 are LNHDA and SQIVND (reference sequence). This CDR3 comprises 15 residues. The CDR3 DNA reads as TGTGCCAGTAGTATAGGTAACAGGCCCCCCTACGAGCAGTACTTC. Residues: CASSIGNRPPYEQYF.

The chain is built from TRBV24-1 and TRBJ2-2; 14 bases map to TRBD2. CDR3 size: 18 residues. V shed 1 base, J shed 7 bases, and the junction held 7 bases outside the gene matches. The germline V gene encodes CDR1 KGHDR and CDR2 SFDVKD. The CDR3 here is CATSDFPGLAGAGGELFF. CDR3 sequence (DNA): TGTGCCACCAGTGATTTTCCGGGACTAGCGGGGGCGGGCGGGGAGCTGTTTTTT.

This chain connects TRBV11-2 to TRBJ2-7, with TRBD1 matching over 8 bases. The CDR3 consists of 14 residues. Germline CDR1 reads SGHAT; CDR2 reads FQNNGV. With 1 base clipped from V and 4 bases from J, the junction kept 3 bases outside the gene matches. CDR3 sequence: CASSLGTGMYEQYF. Here the CDR3 DNA reads TGTGCCAGCAGCTTAGGGACAGGGATGTACGAGCAGTACTTC.